Shown below are 19 T cell receptor beta chains from a single sample sequenced in a study of persistence of HIV-infected CD4 T cells. The libraries were made with immunoSEQ version 4 in survey mode. Generated by immunoSEQ multiplex PCR, the TCRdb table keeps only in-frame clones and is missing some. The repertoire holds tens of thousands of clones, with 60% to 75% as singletons. Overlapping HIV-1 Gag 15-mer peptides at 1 ug per peptide per mL were used. CD4+ T cells upregulating both CD40 ligand and CD69 were sorted as responding cells. No cognate antigen is known for these TCRs. Sequenced material: CD4+ T cells sorted from PBMCs after 18-hour stimulation, taken from a patient who received antiretroviral therapy. These receptors were taken from an adult man with HIV who was CMV-seropositive.

This chain links TRBV28 with TRBJ2-2, with 10 bases fitting TRBD1. Germline V lookup: CDR1 MDHEN, CDR2 SYDVKM. J gave up 2 bases and V 5 bases, and 8 bases lay outside the gene matches. The CDR3 contains 17 residues. DNA for the CDR3: TGTGCCAGCAGTCTCATGGGACAGGGGCCCAACACCGGGGAGCTGTTTTTT. Translating it yields CASSLMGQGPNTGELFF.

The rearrangement links TRBV2 to TRBJ1-4; perhaps TRBD1 as D (6 bases). V was pared by 6 bases and J by 6 bases, with 17 bases between. The CDR3 sequence is 15 residues long. Per germline, CDR1 SNHLY and CDR2 FYNNEI. This CDR3 is CASRPYGGADEKLFF. The CDR3 nucleotides read TGTGCCAGCAGGCCTTATGGGGGGGCTGATGAAAAACTGTTTTTT.

The chain links TRBV2 to TRBJ1-5; TRBD1 is a possible D gene (5 bases). CDR3 length: 14 residues. The V gene lost 1 base and the J gene lost 5 bases, with 9 bases spanning the gap. The germline V gene encodes CDR1 SNHLY and CDR2 FYNNEI. CDR3 region: CASSEGQSYQPQHF. For the CDR3, the DNA is TGTGCCAGCAGTGAAGGACAGAGTTATCAGCCCCAGCATTTT.

V and J are TRBV7-9 and TRBJ2-1, with D perhaps matching TRBD1 (6 bases). This CDR3 comprises 14 residues. CDR1 is SEHNR, CDR2 FQNEAQ, per germline (reference sequence). The germline V and J ends were trimmed by 5 bases and 1 base, with 9 bases remaining between them. The CDR3 protein is CASSRTASYNEQFF. CDR3 coding DNA: TGTGCCAGCAGCAGGACAGCATCCTACAATGAGCAGTTCTTC.

V and J are TRBV19 and TRBJ2-7, with D possibly being TRBD1 or TRBD2 (6 bases each). Between the trimmed V and J ends, which lost 3 bases and 3 bases, there was a span of 15 bases. Germline V gene data show CDR1 as LNHDA and CDR2 as SQIVND (reference sequence). The CDR3 consists of 15 residues. The CDR3 DNA follows: TGTGCCAGTAGTATGGGGGCCGGGGGTAGCTACGAGCAGTACTTC. Its protein product is CASSMGAGGSYEQYF. Complete variable domain (other parts from reference TRBV19 and TRBJ2-7): DGGITQSPKYLFRKEGQNVTLSCEQNLNHDAMYWYRQDPGQGLRLIYYSQIVNDFQKGDIAEGYSVSREKKESFPLTVTSAQKNPTAFYLCASSMGAGGSYEQYFGPGTRLTVT.

J is TRBJ2-2 and V is TRBV28; D is perhaps TRBD1 (5 bases). In germline, CDR1 is MDHEN, CDR2 SYDVKM. This CDR3 region has 16 residues. Trimming left V 7 bases short and J 2 bases short, with 17 bases between. CDR3 protein: CASTEPRQINTGELFF. DNA for the CDR3: TGTGCCAGCACCGAACCGAGACAGATAAACACCGGGGAGCTGTTTTTT.

V and J are TRBV5-1 and TRBJ2-1; D is undetermined. The germline V gene encodes CDR1 SGHRS and CDR2 YFSETQ. The CDR3 has 14 residues. V was clipped by 5 bases and J by 6 bases, with 15 bases between them. The CDR3: CASRLDLPPNEQFF. The CDR3 coding sequence is TGCGCCAGCAGGCTAGATCTCCCACCCAATGAGCAGTTCTTC.

The chain carries TRBV7-8 and TRBJ2-7; the D gene is possibly TRBD2 (7 bases). CDR1 and CDR2 (germline): SGHVS, FQNEAQ. This CDR3 is built from 14 residues. Trimming took 7 bases from V and 4 from J, leaving 17 bases between them. The CDR3 DNA reads TGTGCCAGCACCCCCGGCGGGGGCGCTTACGAGCAGTACTTC. It yields the protein CASTPGGGAYEQYF.

The chain couples TRBV5-4 to TRBJ2-7; no definite D call. Trimming left V 0 bases short and J 2 bases short, with 9 bases between. This CDR3 is built from 14 residues. The germline gives CDR1 SGHNT, CDR2 YYREEE (reference sequence). In nucleotides, the CDR3 is TGTGCCAGCAGCTTGGAACATTCCGCCTACGAGCAGTACTTC. Translating it yields CASSLEHSAYEQYF.

The chain links TRBV19 to TRBJ2-6, with 7 bases identical to TRBD2. The CDR3 is made up of 16 amino acids. The V gene end was trimmed by 5 bases and the J gene end by 2 bases; junction bases not matched to a gene: 6. Per germline, CDR1 LNHDA and CDR2 SQIVND (reference sequence). The CDR3 reads CASSPIGGTGANVLTF. The CDR3 bases are TGTGCCAGTAGTCCGATCGGGGGGACTGGGGCCAACGTCCTGACTTTC.

The chain uses TRBV5-1 and TRBJ1-4, with 8 bases lining up with TRBD1. The CDR3 is 14 amino acids. Looked up from germline, CDR1 is SGHRS and CDR2 is YFSETQ. V was pared by 1 base and J by 8 bases, with 4 bases of the junction left unmatched. This chain's CDR3 is CASSLTGGQEKLFF. As DNA, the CDR3 is TGCGCCAGCAGCTTGACAGGGGGTCAGGAAAAACTGTTTTTT.

The chain links TRBV2 to TRBJ2-2; TRBD2 might be the D (5 bases). The CDR3 extends over 15 amino acids. The germline CDR1 and CDR2 sequences are SNHLY and FYNNEI. The germline V and J ends were trimmed by 4 bases and 5 bases, with 14 bases remaining between them. This CDR3 reads CASSAVEVLTGELFF. Written as DNA, the CDR3 is TGTGCCAGCAGTGCAGTGGAGGTTTTGACCGGGGAGCTGTTTTTT.

Within the sample, this clone is medium-sized (0.01 to 0.1%). This chain links TRBV6-5 with TRBJ1-5; perhaps TRBD1 as D (6 bases). Trimming took off 9 bases at V and 3 bases at J, with 15 bases between the two ends. Germline assignment: CDR1 MNHEY and CDR2 SVGAGI. This CDR3 is built from 14 residues. CDR3 protein: CASVSGEVNQPQHF. In DNA form, the CDR3 reads TGTGCCAGTGTATCAGGGGAAGTCAATCAGCCCCAGCATTTT.

The chain has TRBV19 and TRBJ2-1; 12 bases are shared with TRBD1. V lost 6 bases to trimming and J lost 7 bases; unmatched junction nucleotides: 10. The CDR3 is 16 residues long. Germline CDR1 LNHDA, CDR2 SQIVND (reference sequence). CDR3 amino acids: CASSKRGQGAVNEQFF. The CDR3 nucleotides read TGTGCCAGTAGCAAAAGGGGACAGGGGGCGGTAAATGAGCAGTTCTTC.

The V gene is TRBV6-5, the J gene TRBJ1-1; D is perhaps TRBD1 (5 bases). Germline V gives CDR1 MNHEY, CDR2 SVGAGI. The CDR3 length is 16 residues. The V and J ends lost 2 bases and 4 bases respectively, with 17 bases between them. The CDR3 protein is CASSYGFGTGSTEAFF. As DNA, the CDR3 is TGTGCCAGCAGTTACGGGTTCGGGACCGGGAGCACTGAAGCTTTCTTT.

J is TRBJ2-2 and V is TRBV7-8; the D is unclear. Deletions cut 2 bases from V and 0 bases from J, with 7 bases between. Germline V lookup: CDR1 SGHVS, CDR2 FQNEAQ. The CDR3 is 15 residues long. The CDR3 DNA is TGTGCCAGCAGCTTAATGGTAACGAACACCGGGGAGCTGTTTTTT. The encoded protein is CASSLMVTNTGELFF.

This sequence joins TRBV30 and TRBJ2-7, with a possible D match to TRBD1 (5 bases). This CDR3 is 13 amino acids long. V was shortened by 6 bases and J by 0 bases, with 12 bases between the two germline ends. Germline V CDR1 and CDR2: GTSNPN, SVGIG (reference sequence). The CDR3 coding sequence is TGTGCCTGTTTGACAGAGAGCTCCTACGAGCAGTACTTC. It specifies CACLTESSYEQYF.

The chain employs TRBV18 and TRBJ2-2, with 10 nucleotides matching TRBD1. CDR1 KGHSH and CDR2 LQKENI come from the germline V gene. V shed 8 bases, J shed 3 bases, and the junction held 6 bases outside the gene matches. The CDR3 covers 15 residues. The CDR3 loop reads CASLPGQGHTGELFF. The DNA for the CDR3 is TGTGCCAGCCTACCGGGACAGGGGCACACCGGGGAGCTGTTTTTT.

The chain carries TRBV19 and TRBJ1-6, with 7 bases aligning to TRBD1. The CDR3 is 14 residues long. CDR1 and CDR2 (germline): LNHDA, SQIVND (reference sequence). V was pared by 4 bases and J by 6 bases, with 3 bases of the junction left unmatched. In DNA form, the CDR3 reads TGTGCCAGTAGTACCGGGACAGCTAATTCACCCCTCCACTTT. Its translation: CASSTGTANSPLHF.